The 19 T cell receptor beta chains below all came from one sample that was sequenced in a study of cytomegalovirus exposure and HLA in healthy donors. A multiplex PCR was run with 60 Vbeta primers and 13 Jbeta primers. Using immunoSEQ multiplex PCR, the repertoire was profiled, and TCRdb retains in-frame clones only, with some absent. The sample carries 190,000 or so clones, less than 90% recorded once. Sequenced: PBMCs. These receptor sequences come from a man aged 45-60 years in good health and CMV-seronegative.

This clone was recorded once. The chain recombines TRBV15 with TRBJ2-1, with TRBD2 matching 10 bases. This CDR3 spans 17 amino acids. Germline assignment: CDR1 LNHNV and CDR2 YYDKDF (reference sequence). The trim removed 8 bases at V and 4 bases at J, leaving 14 bases unmatched. CDR3 sequence reads: CATWSGRAGVTYNEQFF. CDR3 bases: TGTGCCACCTGGAGCGGGAGGGCCGGGGTTACGTACAATGAGCAGTTCTTC.

The rearrangement uses TRBV7-6 and TRBJ2-7; D is unresolved. The CDR3 length is 12 residues. Germline V gives CDR1 SGHVS, CDR2 FNYEAQ. The V end lost 4 bases, the J end lost 2 bases, and 6 bases lay between the germline ends. The CDR3 DNA reads TGTGCCAGCAGCTCGCGCCCCTACGAGCAGTACTTC. Amino acid sequence: CASSSRPYEQYF.

This clone has a single count. The CDR3 nucleotides read TGTGCCAGCAGCGCACGGGACAGCAAAACTGAAGCTTTCTTT. Encoded protein: CASSARDSKTEAFF. This chain links TRBV9 with TRBJ1-1; 7 bases align to TRBD1. There are 14 residues in the CDR3. Germline V lookup: CDR1 SGDLS, CDR2 YYNGEE. V dropped 3 bases and J dropped 5; count of bases not matched to a gene: 7.

The chain is built from TRBV28 and TRBJ1-1; tentative D call: TRBD1 (6 bases). Trimming removed 5 bases at V and 0 bases at J, with 13 bases between. CDR3 length: 15 amino acids. CDR1 is MDHEN, CDR2 SYDVKM, per germline. The DNA of the CDR3 is TGTGCCAGCAGTCCGTTTAGGACAGTGAACACTGAAGCTTTCTTT. Residues: CASSPFRTVNTEAFF.

The chain combines TRBV7-8 with TRBJ1-5; D unresolved. This CDR3 contains 15 residues. The germline V gene encodes CDR1 SGHVS and CDR2 FQNEAQ. V dropped 4 bases and J dropped 2 bases, with 12 bases sitting between them. The CDR3, as DNA: TGTGCCAGCAGCTACGACCACGGAGGCAATCAGCCCCAGCATTTT. Translated: CASSYDHGGNQPQHF.

V is TRBV5-6 and J is TRBJ2-1, with 8 positions matching TRBD2. Germline V gives CDR1 SGHDT, CDR2 YYEEEE. This CDR3 comprises 16 residues. With 4 bases clipped from V and 6 bases from J, the junction kept 12 bases outside the gene matches. The CDR3 here is CASSHILAVRANEQFF. CDR3 sequence (DNA): TGTGCCAGCAGCCATATACTAGCGGTTCGGGCCAATGAGCAGTTCTTC.

The chain joins TRBV7-3 to TRBJ2-7, with TRBD1 identical over 7 bases. The length of the CDR3 is 15 residues. Germline values: CDR1 SGHTA, CDR2 FQGTGA. V lost 3 bases, J lost 4 bases, and 9 bases stayed unmatched. As DNA, the CDR3 is TGTGCCAGCAGCTTGAGTCCGGGACAGAGTTACGAGCAGTACTTC. Encoded protein: CASSLSPGQSYEQYF.

The rearrangement uses TRBV6-5 and TRBJ2-2; TRBD2 agrees at 7 bases. The CDR3 totals 13 residues. J was trimmed by 1 base and V by 11 bases; bases with no gene match: 4. Germline V gene lookup returns CDR1 MNHEY and CDR2 SVGAGI. For the CDR3, the DNA is TGTGCCGCCTGGGGGGGGAACACCGGGGAGCTGTTTTTT. It translates to CAAWGGNTGELFF.

The V and J genes are TRBV4-1 and TRBJ2-1; possible D gene TRBD2, 6 bases. Looked up from germline, CDR1 is MGHRA and CDR2 is YSYEKL. This CDR3 region has 15 residues. V lost 1 base and J lost 4, with 11 bases in between. CDR3 DNA: TGCGCCAGCAGCCAAGCGGGGAGGAGTTACAATGAGCAGTTCTTC. Its translation: CASSQAGRSYNEQFF.

V and J are TRBV21-1 and TRBJ1-5. TRBV21-1 is recorded as a pseudogene. CDR3 length: 13 amino acids. In nucleotides, the CDR3 is TGTGCCAGCAGCGGACCGAGGGATCAGCCCCAGCATTTT. Amino acid sequence: CASSGPRDQPQHF.

CDR3 DNA sequence: TGTGCCAGCAGCTTAAGGGGCGGGGGAGTCGATGAGCAGTTCTTC. Protein product: CASSLRGGGVDEQFF. The genes are TRBV7-2 and TRBJ2-1; 7 bases match TRBD2. This CDR3 comprises 15 residues. The germline V gene has CDR1 SGHTA and CDR2 FQGNSA. Trimming cost V 2 bases and J 8 bases; bases outside gene matches: 9.

The genes are TRBV5-1 and TRBJ1-1; 9 bases line up with TRBD1. V lost 4 bases and J lost 6; bases outside the gene matches: 10. This CDR3 contains 15 residues. Germline V gene data show CDR1 as SGHRS and CDR2 as YFSETQ. The chain's CDR3 is CASSRGQGQGPEAFF. The CDR3 DNA is TGCGCCAGCAGCCGCGGGCAAGGACAGGGGCCTGAAGCTTTCTTT.

CDR3 nucleotide sequence: TGTGCCAGCAGCTCGCGGGGACTAGCGGGACCCGATGAGCAGTTCTTC. Translating it yields CASSSRGLAGPDEQFF. The J gene is TRBJ2-1, the V gene TRBV7-2; 13 bases line up with TRBD2. Germline CDR1 SGHTA, CDR2 FQGNSA. The CDR3 contains 16 residues. V gave up 4 bases and J gave up 8 bases; unmatched junction bases: 8.

This chain connects TRBV5-4 to TRBJ2-2, with D hard to call. V was shortened by 2 bases and J by 5 bases, with 7 bases between the two germline ends. The CDR3 has 13 residues. Germline V CDR1 and CDR2: SGHNT, YYREEE (reference sequence). The CDR3 reads CASSFFLTGELFF. For the CDR3, the DNA is TGTGCCAGCAGCTTTTTTTTAACCGGGGAGCTGTTTTTT.

With regard to this clone: One junction end does not reproduce the germline sequence, and a read error may be involved. The genes are TRBV19 and TRBJ2-5; no definite D call. CDR3 length: 12 residues. Germline CDR1 reads LNHDA; CDR2 reads SQIVND (reference sequence). CDR3 residues: CASSVAAETQYF. The CDR3 DNA is TGTGCCAGTAGTGTAGCCGCAGAGACTCAGTACTTC. The variable domain in full, completed from reference TRBV19 and TRBJ2-5, reads DGGITQSPKYLFRKEGQNVTLSCEQNLNHDAMYWYRQDPGQGLRLIYYSQIVNDFQKGDIAEGYSVSREKKESFPLTVTSAQKNPTAFYLCASSVAAETQYFGPGTRLLVL.

This clone was counted between two and nine times. The chain couples TRBV9 to TRBJ2-2; 8 bases match TRBD1. Germline CDR1 is SGDLS and CDR2 is YYNGEE. The CDR3 consists of 16 residues. V dropped 4 bases and J dropped 6; count of bases not matched to a gene: 11. In nucleotides, the CDR3 is TGTGCCAGCAGCTATCAGGGGGCGAGAATTCCCGGGGAGCTGTTTTTT. It is translated as CASSYQGARIPGELFF.

The gene calls are TRBV5-1 and TRBJ2-3; 11 positions match TRBD2. Looked up from germline, CDR1 is SGHRS and CDR2 is YFSETQ. The CDR3 sequence is 15 residues long. J gave up 8 bases and V 4 bases, and 9 bases lay outside the gene matches. Here the CDR3 reads CASSPLQLAGGTQYF. CDR3 nucleotide sequence: TGCGCCAGCAGCCCCCTCCAGCTAGCGGGGGGTACGCAGTATTTT.

CDR3 DNA: TGTGCCAGCTCCCTCGCGGGGTTCTCCTACGAGCAGTACTTC. It yields the protein CASSLAGFSYEQYF. The J gene is TRBJ2-7, the V gene TRBV5-4, with a weak D call TRBD2 (6 bases). The CDR3 spans 14 residues. Germline-derived CDR1 and CDR2 are SGHNT and YYREEE (reference sequence). Trimming took off 7 bases at V and 0 bases at J, with 14 bases between the two ends.

This sequence joins TRBV14 and TRBJ2-1; D is uncertain. In germline, CDR1 is SGHDN, CDR2 FVKESK. CDR3 length: 13 amino acids. V shed 1 base and J shed 8 bases, with 9 bases lying between them. The CDR3 sequence: CASSQVRSYEQFF. DNA for the CDR3: TGTGCCAGCAGCCAAGTCCGGTCCTATGAGCAGTTCTTC.